This T cell receptor (beta chain) derives from a study of blood T cells in healthy people across ages. Staff drew roughly 10 milliliters of peripheral blood from each donor. After removal of 6 bases from V and 6 bases from J, the junction contained 3 bases not matched to a gene. This CDR3 spans 13 amino acids. This clonotype has only a few counts. Sample-barcoded 5' priming and a J-beta primer mix drove a second PCR of about 7 to 12 cycles. TCRdb reprocessed the 5' RACE reads via MiXCR and lists one record per CDR3 protein. The table lists about 720,000 distinct CDR3 sequences, approximately 25% of them singletons. These same data were also listed under a study on T cells of mothers and their children. This second report adds: Mother-child pairs who were related displayed a slightly higher overlap than unrelated pairs, a difference that was non-significant.

The gene calls are TRBV12-3 or TRBV12-4 and TRBJ1-5; 9 nucleotides line up with TRBD1. This TCR came from a boy younger than 18 in good health. Sequencing was performed on blood. The CDR3 DNA reads TGTGCCAGCAGCAGGGACAGGGTTCAGCCCCAGCATTTT. Its translation is CASSRDRVQPQHF.